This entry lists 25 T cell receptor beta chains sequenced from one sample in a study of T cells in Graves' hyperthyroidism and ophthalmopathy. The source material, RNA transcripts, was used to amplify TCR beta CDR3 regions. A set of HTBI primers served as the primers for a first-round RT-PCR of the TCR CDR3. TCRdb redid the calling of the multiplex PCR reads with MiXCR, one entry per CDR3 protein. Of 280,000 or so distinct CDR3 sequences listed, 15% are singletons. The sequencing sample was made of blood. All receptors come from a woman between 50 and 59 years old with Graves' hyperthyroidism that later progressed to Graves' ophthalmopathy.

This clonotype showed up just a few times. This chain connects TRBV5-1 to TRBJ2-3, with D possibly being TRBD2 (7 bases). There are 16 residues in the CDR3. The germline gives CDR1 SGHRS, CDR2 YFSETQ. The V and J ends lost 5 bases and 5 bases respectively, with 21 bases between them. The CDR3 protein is CASRLDGGGGLDTQYF. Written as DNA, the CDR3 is TGCGCCAGCAGACTTGACGGGGGAGGGGGTCTAGATACGCAGTATTTT. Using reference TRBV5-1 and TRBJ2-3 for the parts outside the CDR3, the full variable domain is KAGVTQTPRYLIKTRGQQVTLSCSPISGHRSVSWYQQTPGQGLQFLFEYFSETQRNKGNFPGRFSGRQFSNSRSEMNVSTLELGDSALYLCASRLDGGGGLDTQYFGPGTRLTVL.

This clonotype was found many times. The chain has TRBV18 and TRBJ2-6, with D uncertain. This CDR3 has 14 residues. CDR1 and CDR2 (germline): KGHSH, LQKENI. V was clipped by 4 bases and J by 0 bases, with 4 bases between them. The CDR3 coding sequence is TGTGCCAGCTCACAGGGCTCTGGGGCCAACGTCCTGACTTTC. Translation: CASSQGSGANVLTF. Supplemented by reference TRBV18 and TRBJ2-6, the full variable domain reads NAGVMQNPRHLVRRRGQEARLRCSPMKGHSHVYWYRQLPEEGLKFMVYLQKENIIDESGMPKERFSAEFPKEGPSILRIQQVVRGDSAAYFCASSQGSGANVLTFGAGSRLTVL.

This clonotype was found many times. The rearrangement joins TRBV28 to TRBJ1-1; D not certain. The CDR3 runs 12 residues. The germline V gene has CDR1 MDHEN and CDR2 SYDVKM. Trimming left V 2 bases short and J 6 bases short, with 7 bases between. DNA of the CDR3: TGTGCCAGCAGTTTAGGAGTTTCTGAAGCTTTCTTT. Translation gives CASSLGVSEAFF.

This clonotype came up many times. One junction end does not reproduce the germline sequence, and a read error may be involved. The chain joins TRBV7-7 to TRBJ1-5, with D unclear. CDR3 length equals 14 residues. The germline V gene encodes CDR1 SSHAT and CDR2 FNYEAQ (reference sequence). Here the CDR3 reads CASSPTTSGQPQHF. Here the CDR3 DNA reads TGTGCTAGCAGTCCGACCACTTCGGGGCAGCCCCAGCATTTT.

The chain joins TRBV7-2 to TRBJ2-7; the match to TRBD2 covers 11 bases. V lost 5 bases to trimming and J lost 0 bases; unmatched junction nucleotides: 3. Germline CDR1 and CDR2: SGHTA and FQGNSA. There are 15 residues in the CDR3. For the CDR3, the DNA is TGTGCCAGCAGCGAGGGACTAGCGGTCTCCTACGAGCAGTACTTC. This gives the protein CASSEGLAVSYEQYF.

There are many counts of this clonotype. The CDR3: CASSLDTATNEKLFF. CDR3 nucleotide sequence: TGTGCCAGCAGTTTAGACACTGCAACTAATGAAAAACTGTTTTTT. The chain employs TRBV28 and TRBJ1-4; unclear D gene. Germline V gene data show CDR1 as MDHEN and CDR2 as SYDVKM. The CDR3 consists of 15 residues. Trimming cost V 2 bases and J 0 bases, with 7 bases left between them.

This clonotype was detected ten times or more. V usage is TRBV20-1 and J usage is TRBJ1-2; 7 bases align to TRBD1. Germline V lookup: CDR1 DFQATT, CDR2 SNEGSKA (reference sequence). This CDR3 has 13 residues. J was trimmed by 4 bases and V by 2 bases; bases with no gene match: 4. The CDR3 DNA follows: TGCAGTGCTAGAACTGGACAGGTCTATGGCTACACCTTC. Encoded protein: CSARTGQVYGYTF.

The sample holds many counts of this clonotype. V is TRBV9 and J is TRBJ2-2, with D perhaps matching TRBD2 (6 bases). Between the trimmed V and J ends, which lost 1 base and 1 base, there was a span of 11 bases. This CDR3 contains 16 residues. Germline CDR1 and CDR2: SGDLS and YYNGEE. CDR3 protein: CASSVSSGVNTGELFF. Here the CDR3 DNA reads TGTGCCAGCAGCGTAAGTAGCGGAGTGAACACCGGGGAGCTGTTTTTT.

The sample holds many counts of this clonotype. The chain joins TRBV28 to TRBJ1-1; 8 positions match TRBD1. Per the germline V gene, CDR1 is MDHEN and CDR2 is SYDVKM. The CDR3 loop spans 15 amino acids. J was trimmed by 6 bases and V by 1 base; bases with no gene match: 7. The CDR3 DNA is TGTGCCAGCAGTTTATACGGACAGGGAGTCGCTGAAGCTTTCTTT. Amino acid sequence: CASSLYGQGVAEAFF.

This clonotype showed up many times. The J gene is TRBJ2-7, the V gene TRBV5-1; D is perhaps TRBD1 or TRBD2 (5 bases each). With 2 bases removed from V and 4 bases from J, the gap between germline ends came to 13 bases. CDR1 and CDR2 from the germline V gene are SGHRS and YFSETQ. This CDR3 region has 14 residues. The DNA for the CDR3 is TGCGCCAGCAGCTTCTCCGGGACCGCATACGAGCAGTACTTC. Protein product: CASSFSGTAYEQYF.

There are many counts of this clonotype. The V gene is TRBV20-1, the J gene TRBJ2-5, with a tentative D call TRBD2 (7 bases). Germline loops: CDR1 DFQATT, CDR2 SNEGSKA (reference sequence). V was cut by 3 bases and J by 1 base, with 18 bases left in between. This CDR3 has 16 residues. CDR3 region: CSASGGTHGPQETQYF. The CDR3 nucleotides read TGCAGTGCTAGCGGGGGGACACATGGCCCCCAAGAGACCCAGTACTTC.

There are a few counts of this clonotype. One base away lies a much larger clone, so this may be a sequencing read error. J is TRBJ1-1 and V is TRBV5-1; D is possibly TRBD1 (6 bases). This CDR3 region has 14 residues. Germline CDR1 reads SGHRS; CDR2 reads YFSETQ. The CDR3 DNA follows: TGCGCCAACAGCTGGGGGGGCGTAGGCACTGAAGCTTTCTTT. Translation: CANSWGGVGTEAFF.

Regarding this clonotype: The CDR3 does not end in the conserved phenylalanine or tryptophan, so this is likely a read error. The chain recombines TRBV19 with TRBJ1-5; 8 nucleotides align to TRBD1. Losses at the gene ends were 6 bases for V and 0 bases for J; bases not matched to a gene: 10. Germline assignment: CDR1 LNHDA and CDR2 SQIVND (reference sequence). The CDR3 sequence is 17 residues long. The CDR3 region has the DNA TGTGCCAGTAGAAAGGGGACAGGAGGTTATAGCAATCAGCCCCAGCATCTT. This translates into CASRKGTGGYSNQPQHL.

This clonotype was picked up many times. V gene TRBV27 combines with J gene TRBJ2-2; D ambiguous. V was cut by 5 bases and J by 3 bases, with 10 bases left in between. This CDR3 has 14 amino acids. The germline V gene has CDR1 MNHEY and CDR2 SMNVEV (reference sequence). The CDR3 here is CASSEGSDTGELFF. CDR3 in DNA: TGTGCCAGCAGTGAAGGGTCGGACACCGGGGAGCTGTTTTTT.

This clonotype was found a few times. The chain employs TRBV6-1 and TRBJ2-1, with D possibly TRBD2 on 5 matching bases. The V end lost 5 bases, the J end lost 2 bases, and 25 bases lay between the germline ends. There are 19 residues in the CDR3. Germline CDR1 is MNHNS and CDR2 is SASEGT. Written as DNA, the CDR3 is TGTGCCAGCAGTTTACTAGGTGTGGGATCGGGTAGAACCTACAATGAGCAGTTCTTC. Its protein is CASSLLGVGSGRTYNEQFF.

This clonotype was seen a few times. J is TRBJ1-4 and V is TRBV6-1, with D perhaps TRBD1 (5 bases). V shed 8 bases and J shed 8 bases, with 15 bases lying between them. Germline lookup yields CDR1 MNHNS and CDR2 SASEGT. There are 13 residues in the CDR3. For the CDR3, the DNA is TGTGCCAGCCGGAGGCGGCGGGGCGAAAAACTGTTTTTT. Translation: CASRRRRGEKLFF.

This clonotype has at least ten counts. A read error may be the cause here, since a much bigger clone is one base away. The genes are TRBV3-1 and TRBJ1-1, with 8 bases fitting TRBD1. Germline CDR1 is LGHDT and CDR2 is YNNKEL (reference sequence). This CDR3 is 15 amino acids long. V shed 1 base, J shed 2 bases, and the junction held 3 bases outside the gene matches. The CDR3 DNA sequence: TGTGCCAGCAGCCAAGTGGCAGGGGGCAACACTGAAGCTTTCTTT. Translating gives CASSQVAGGNTEAFF.

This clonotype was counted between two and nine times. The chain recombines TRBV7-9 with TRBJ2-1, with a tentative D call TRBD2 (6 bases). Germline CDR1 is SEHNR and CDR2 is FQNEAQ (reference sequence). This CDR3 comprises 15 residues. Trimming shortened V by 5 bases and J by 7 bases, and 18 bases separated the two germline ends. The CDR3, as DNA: TGTGCCAGCAGCCCCGGGACTGGTGGGTGGAATGAGCAGTTCTTC. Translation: CASSPGTGGWNEQFF.

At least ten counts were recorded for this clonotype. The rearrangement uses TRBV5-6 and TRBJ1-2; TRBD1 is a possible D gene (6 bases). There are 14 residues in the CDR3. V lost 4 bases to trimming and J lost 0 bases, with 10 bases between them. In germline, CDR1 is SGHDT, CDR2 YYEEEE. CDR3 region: CASSTGPSNYGYTF. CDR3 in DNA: TGTGCCAGCAGCACAGGGCCCTCTAACTATGGCTACACCTTC.

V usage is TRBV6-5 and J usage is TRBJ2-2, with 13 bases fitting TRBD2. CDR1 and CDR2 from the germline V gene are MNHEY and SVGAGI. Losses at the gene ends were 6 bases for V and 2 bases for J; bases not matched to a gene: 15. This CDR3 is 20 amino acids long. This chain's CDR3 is CASSQNPIGLAGANTGELFF. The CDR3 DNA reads TGTGCCAGCAGCCAAAACCCCATCGGACTAGCGGGAGCTAACACCGGGGAGCTGTTTTTT.

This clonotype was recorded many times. CDR3 loop: CASSLGVAGTHEQYF. The CDR3 DNA sequence: TGTGCCAGCAGCTTAGGTGTAGCGGGAACTCACGAGCAGTACTTC. The chain has TRBV7-8 and TRBJ2-7; 8 bases map to TRBD2. Per germline, CDR1 SGHVS and CDR2 FQNEAQ. The CDR3 spans 15 residues. V lost 1 base and J lost 5; bases outside the gene matches: 7.

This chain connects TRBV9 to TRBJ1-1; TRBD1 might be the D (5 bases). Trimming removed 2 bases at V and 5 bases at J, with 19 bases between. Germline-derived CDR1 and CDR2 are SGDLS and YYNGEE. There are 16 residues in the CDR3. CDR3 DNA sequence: TGTGCCAGCAGCGTTGGGATCACAGGTCGGGGGACTGAAGCTTTCTTT. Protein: CASSVGITGRGTEAFF.

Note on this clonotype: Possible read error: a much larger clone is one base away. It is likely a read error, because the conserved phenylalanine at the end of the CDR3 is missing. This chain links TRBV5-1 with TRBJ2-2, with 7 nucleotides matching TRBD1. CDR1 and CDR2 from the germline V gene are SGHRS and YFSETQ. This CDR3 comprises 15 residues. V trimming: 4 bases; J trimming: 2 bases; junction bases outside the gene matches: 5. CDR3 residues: CASSPHRGNTGELFL. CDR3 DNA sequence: TGCGCCAGCAGCCCTCACAGGGGAAACACCGGGGAGCTGTTTCTT.

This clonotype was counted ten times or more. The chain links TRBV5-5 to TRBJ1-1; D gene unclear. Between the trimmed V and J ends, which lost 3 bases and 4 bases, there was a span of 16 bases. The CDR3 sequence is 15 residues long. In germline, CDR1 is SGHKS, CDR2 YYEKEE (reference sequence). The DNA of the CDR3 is TGTGCCAGCAGCTCTCACAGCGGCTCTAGCACTGAAGCTTTCTTT. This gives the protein CASSSHSGSSTEAFF.

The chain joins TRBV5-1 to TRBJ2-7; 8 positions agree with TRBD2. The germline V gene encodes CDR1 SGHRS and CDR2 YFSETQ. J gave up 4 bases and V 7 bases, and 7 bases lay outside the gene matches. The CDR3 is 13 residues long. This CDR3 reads CASREGRLYEQYF. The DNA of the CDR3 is TGCGCCAGCCGGGAGGGCAGGCTATACGAGCAGTACTTC.